This T cell receptor beta chain was observed in a study of blood T cells in healthy people across ages. This CDR3 has 14 residues. The trim removed 6 bases at V and 2 bases at J, leaving 4 bases unmatched. CDR1 and CDR2 from the germline V gene are SGHRS and YFSETQ. The authors drew around 9.3 milliliters of peripheral blood from each donor. The second PCR ran about 6 to 12 cycles with a sample-barcoded 5' primer and J-beta primers. Using its own MiXCR run on the 5' RACE reads, TCRdb lists one record per CDR3 protein. The sample consists of around 1,000,000 distinct CDR3 sequences, about 25% of them appearing once. This sample also belongs to another study, concerning T cells of mothers and their children.

The origin of this receptor is a girl under 10 years old in good health. The sample consisted of blood. The chain employs TRBV5-1 and TRBJ2-3, with TRBD1 identical over 9 bases. The CDR3 bases are TGCGCCAGCAAGGACAGGGGATTCACAGATACGCAGTATTTT. Encoded protein: CASKDRGFTDTQYF. The variable domain in full, completed from reference TRBV5-1 and TRBJ2-3, reads KAGVTQTPRYLIKTRGQQVTLSCSPISGHRSVSWYQQTPGQGLQFLFEYFSETQRNKGNFPGRFSGRQFSNSRSEMNVSTLELGDSALYLCASKDRGFTDTQYFGPGTRLTVL.